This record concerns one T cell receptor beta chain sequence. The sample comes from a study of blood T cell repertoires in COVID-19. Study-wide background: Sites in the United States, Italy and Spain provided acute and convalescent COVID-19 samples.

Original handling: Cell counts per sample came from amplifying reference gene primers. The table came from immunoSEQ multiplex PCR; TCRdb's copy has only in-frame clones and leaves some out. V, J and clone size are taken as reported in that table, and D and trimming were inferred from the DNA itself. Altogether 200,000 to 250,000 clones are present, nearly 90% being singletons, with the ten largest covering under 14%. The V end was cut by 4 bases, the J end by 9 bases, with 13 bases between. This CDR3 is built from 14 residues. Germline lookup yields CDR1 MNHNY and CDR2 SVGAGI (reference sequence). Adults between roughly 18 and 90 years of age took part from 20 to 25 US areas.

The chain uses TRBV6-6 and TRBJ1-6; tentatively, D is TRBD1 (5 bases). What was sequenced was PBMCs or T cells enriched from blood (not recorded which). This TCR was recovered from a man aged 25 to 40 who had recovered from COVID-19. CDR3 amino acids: CASSSDGGTSPLHF. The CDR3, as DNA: TGTGCCAGCAGTTCGGACGGGGGGACTTCACCCCTCCACTTT.